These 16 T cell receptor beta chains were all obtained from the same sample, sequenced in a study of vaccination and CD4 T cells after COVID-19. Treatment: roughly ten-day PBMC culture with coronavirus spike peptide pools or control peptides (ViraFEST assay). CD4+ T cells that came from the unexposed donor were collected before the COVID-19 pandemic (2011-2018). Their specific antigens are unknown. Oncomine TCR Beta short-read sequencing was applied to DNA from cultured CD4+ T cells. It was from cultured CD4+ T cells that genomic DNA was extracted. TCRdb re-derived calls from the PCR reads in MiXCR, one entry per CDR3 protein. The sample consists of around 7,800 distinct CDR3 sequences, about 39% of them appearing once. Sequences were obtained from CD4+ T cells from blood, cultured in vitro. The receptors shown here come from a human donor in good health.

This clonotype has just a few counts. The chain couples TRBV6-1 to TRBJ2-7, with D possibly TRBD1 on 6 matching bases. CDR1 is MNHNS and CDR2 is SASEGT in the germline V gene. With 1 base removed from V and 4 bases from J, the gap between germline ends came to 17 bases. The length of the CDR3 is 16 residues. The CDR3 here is CASSEVLAGVTYEQYF. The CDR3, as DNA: TGTGCCAGCAGTGAAGTTTTGGCAGGGGTTACTTACGAGCAGTACTTC.

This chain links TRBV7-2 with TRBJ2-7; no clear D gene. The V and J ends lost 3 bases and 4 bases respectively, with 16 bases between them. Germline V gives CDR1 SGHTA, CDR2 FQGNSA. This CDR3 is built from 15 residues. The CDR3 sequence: CASSFRPHQLYEQYF. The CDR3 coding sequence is TGTGCCAGCAGCTTTCGACCTCATCAACTATACGAGCAGTACTTC.

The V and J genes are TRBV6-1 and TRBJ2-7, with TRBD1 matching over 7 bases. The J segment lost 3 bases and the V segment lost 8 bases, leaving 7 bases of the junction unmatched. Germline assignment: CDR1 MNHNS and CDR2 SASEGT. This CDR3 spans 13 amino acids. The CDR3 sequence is CASGRDRDYEQYF. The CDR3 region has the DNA TGTGCCAGCGGCCGGGACAGAGACTACGAGCAGTACTTC.

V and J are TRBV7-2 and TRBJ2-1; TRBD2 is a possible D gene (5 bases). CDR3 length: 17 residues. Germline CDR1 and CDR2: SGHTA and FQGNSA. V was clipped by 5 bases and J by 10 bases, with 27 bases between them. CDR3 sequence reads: CASSTVAAQAGLVEQFF. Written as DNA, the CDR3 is TGTGCCAGCAGCACCGTAGCCGCCCAGGCGGGTTTGGTGGAGCAGTTCTTC.

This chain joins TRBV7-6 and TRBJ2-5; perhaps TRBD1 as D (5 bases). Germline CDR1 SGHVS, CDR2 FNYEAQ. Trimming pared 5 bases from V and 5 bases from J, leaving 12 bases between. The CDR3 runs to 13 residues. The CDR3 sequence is CASSPQVRETQYF. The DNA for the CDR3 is TGTGCCAGCAGCCCACAGGTGCGGGAGACCCAGTACTTC.

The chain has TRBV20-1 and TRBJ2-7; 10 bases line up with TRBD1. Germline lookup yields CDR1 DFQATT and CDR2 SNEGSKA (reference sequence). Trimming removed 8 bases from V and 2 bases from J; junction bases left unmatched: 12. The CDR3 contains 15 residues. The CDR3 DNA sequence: TGCAGTACCACCCCCGGGGACAGGGGCCCCTACGAGCAGTACTTC. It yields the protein CSTTPGDRGPYEQYF.

CDR3 bases: TGTGCCAGCAGTTCCGGGACAGGGGCCCTGAACTATGGCTACACCTTC. Amino acid sequence: CASSSGTGALNYGYTF. The chain carries TRBV6-4 and TRBJ1-2; TRBD1 matches at 10 bases. Per germline, CDR1 MRHNA and CDR2 SNTAGT. V shed 5 bases, J shed 2 bases, and the junction held 8 bases outside the gene matches. The CDR3 sequence is 16 residues long.

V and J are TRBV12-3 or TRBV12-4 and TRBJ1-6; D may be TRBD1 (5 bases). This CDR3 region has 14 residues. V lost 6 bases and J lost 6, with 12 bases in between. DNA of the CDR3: TGTGCCAGCAGCCCACGGGGGAGTAATTCACCCCTCCACTTT. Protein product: CASSPRGSNSPLHF.

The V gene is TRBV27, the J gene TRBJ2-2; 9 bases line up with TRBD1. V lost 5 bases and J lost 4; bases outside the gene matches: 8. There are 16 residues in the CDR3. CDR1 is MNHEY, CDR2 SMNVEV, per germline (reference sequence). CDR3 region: CASSPRTGAGTGELFF. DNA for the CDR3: TGTGCCAGCAGTCCAAGGACAGGGGCGGGCACCGGGGAGCTGTTTTTT.

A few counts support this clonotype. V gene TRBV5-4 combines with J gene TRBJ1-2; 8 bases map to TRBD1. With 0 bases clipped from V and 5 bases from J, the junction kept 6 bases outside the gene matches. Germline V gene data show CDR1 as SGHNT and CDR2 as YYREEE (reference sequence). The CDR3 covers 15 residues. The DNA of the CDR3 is TGTGCCAGCAGCTTGGGACAGGGGACGGCTTATGGCTACACCTTC. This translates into CASSLGQGTAYGYTF.

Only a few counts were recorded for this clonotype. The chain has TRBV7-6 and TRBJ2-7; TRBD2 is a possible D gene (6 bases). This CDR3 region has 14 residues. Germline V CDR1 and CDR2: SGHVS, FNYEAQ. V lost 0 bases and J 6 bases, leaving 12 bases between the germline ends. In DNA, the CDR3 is TGTGCCAGCAGCTTAGCCTCTACTAGCATCGAGCAGTACTTC. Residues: CASSLASTSIEQYF. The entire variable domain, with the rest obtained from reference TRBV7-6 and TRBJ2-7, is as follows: GAGVSQSPRYKVTKRGQDVALRCDPISGHVSLYWYRQALGQGPEFLTYFNYEAQQDKSGLPNDRFSAERPEGSISTLTIQRTEQRDSAMYRCASSLASTSIEQYFGPGTRLTVT.

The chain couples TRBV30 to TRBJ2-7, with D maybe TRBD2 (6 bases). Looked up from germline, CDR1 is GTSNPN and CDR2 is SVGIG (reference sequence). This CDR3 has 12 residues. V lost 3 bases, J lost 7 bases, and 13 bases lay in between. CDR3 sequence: CAWRGRGGEQYF. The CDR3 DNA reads TGTGCCTGGAGGGGCCGTGGGGGGGAGCAGTACTTC.

Written as DNA, the CDR3 is TGTGCCAGTAGTATGGGGCGGGGCCAAGAGACCCAGTACTTC. Encoded protein: CASSMGRGQETQYF. This chain joins TRBV19 and TRBJ2-5; maybe TRBD2 (6 bases). Germline-derived CDR1 and CDR2 are LNHDA and SQIVND (reference sequence). The CDR3 length is 14 residues. V lost 3 bases and J lost 1, with 9 bases in between.

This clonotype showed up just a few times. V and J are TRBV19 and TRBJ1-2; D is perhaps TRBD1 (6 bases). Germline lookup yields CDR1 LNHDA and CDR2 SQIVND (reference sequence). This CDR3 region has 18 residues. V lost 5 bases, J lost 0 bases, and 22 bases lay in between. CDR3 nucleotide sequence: TGTGCCAGTAGTCCTGAATTCAAGGGGTGGACAGCTAACTATGGCTACACCTTC. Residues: CASSPEFKGWTANYGYTF.

This chain's CDR3 is CATGLPYNEQFF. The CDR3 coding sequence is TGTGCCACAGGACTTCCGTACAATGAGCAGTTCTTC. The chain recombines TRBV6-2 or TRBV6-3 with TRBJ2-1, with a tentative D call TRBD2 (5 bases). CDR1 and CDR2 (germline): MNHEY, SVGEGT. The CDR3 is made up of 12 amino acids. V was trimmed by 10 bases and J by 4 bases, leaving 11 bases between them.

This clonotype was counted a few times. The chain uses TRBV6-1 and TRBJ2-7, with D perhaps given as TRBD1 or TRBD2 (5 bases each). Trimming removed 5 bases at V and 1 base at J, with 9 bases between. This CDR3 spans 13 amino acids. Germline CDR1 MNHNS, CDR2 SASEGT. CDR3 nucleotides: TGTGCCAGCAGTCGGGACCAATCCTACGAGCAGTACTTC. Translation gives CASSRDQSYEQYF.